This T cell receptor beta chain was recovered during a study of shared clonotypes between healthy human individuals. Study-wide findings and caveats: Some naive CD4 clonotypes, approximately 4.5%, turned up in common across a few donors.

Naive CD8 cells, CD45RO-negative and positively selected for CCR7, excluded terminally differentiated effector memory CD45RA+ cells. A remark on this clone: Its specificity is unknown.

Method: immunoSEQ multiplex PCR; TCRdb's copy keeps in-frame clones and lacks some. The table includes about 610,000 clones, approximately 96% detected once. The length of the CDR3 is 15 residues. Germline V gene data show CDR1 as MDHEN and CDR2 as SYDVKM. Trimming shortened V by 7 bases and J by 4 bases, and 17 bases separated the two germline ends. The receptor comes from a woman aged 25-40 years in good health. The source material was naive CD8+ T cells sorted from blood. The chain is built from TRBV28 and TRBJ2-4; TRBD1 is a possible D gene (6 bases). The CDR3 region has the DNA TGTGCCAGCATCGTAAGGGCAGGGGCTAAAAACATTCAGTACTTC. It is translated as CASIVRAGAKNIQYF.